The T cell receptor beta chain described here comes from a study of T-cell reconstitution after alpha-beta-depleted transplantation in children. Study-level results: One year after transplant, T-cell counts and diversity came mostly from newly produced T cells.

Trimming cost V 2 bases and J 3 bases, with 10 bases left between them. Germline V gene sequence: CDR1 LGHNT, CDR2 FRNRAP. The CDR3 runs to 14 residues. TCRbeta library construction was performed incorporating unique molecular identifiers. TCRdb recomputed calls from the PCR reads with MiXCR, one row per CDR3 protein. In the table there are over 400,000 distinct CDR3 sequences, approximately 41% of which are singletons. A remark on this clonotype: What it binds is not known.

The source of this sequence is a girl aged 2 to 10 with aplastic anemia, due to receive a stem cell transplant. Sequenced material: PBMCs, taken before TCRalphabeta/CD19-depleted stem cell transplant. This chain uses TRBV12-5 with TRBJ2-5; D remains ambiguous. The CDR3 spells CASGLTPSEETQYF. The CDR3 DNA is TGTGCTAGTGGTTTGACACCGTCCGAAGAGACCCAGTACTTC.